The 13 T cell receptor beta chains below come from one sample, sequenced in a study of metastatic and nonmetastatic thyroid tumors. Every patient underwent thyroid surgery untreated. TCRdb redid the clone calls on the PCR reads using MiXCR. The repertoire includes approximately 7,000 clones, 25% to 30% of them detected once, and 15% to 20% sits in the top ten. The sample consisted of adjacent normal tissue. These receptors came from a male donor with papillary thyroid cancer or a benign thyroid nodule (not recorded which). Some clones in this sample may be carry-over from other donors' samples.

This clone has a handful of counts. The CDR3 nucleotides are TGTGCCAGCAGCTTATATGACGTGGGCTACGAGCAGTACTTC. Translation gives CASSLYDVGYEQYF. The chain employs TRBV11-3 and TRBJ2-7; the D is unclear. Germline CDR1 reads SGHNT; CDR2 reads YENEEA. There are 14 residues in the CDR3. V was clipped by 2 bases and J by 3 bases, with 11 bases between them.

Many counts were recorded for this clone. Relative to the germline gene, one junction end is altered; a read error may explain this. The chain employs TRBV6-1 and TRBJ1-2, with D hard to call. CDR3 length: 14 residues. Germline lookup yields CDR1 MNHNS and CDR2 SASEGT. The CDR3 bases are TGTGCCAGCACTGAAAGACGGGTTAACTATGGCTACACCTTC. This codes for CASTERRVNYGYTF.

This clone is deemed large. This chain connects TRBV6-2 or TRBV6-3 to TRBJ2-7, with D perhaps matching TRBD1 (5 bases). This CDR3 is 14 amino acids long. The V end lost 7 bases, the J end lost 7 bases, and 20 bases lay between the germline ends. The germline gives CDR1 MNHEY, CDR2 SVGEGT. This CDR3 is CASKSKNFDREQYF. The CDR3 DNA sequence: TGTGCCAGCAAATCCAAAAATTTCGACAGAGAGCAGTACTTC.

The chain combines TRBV5-8 with TRBJ1-4; 12 nucleotides align to TRBD1. The J call is in doubt because the DNA end fits TRBJ1-6 better. Germline loops: CDR1 SGHTS, CDR2 YDEGEE. CDR3 length equals 16 residues. The CDR3 spells CASSSNGTGGGSPLHF. The CDR3 DNA reads TGTGCCAGCAGCTCTAATGGGACAGGGGGCGGATCACCCCTCCACTTT.

This clone was seen more than once but under ten times. The chain uses TRBV6-2 or TRBV6-3 and TRBJ2-7; perhaps TRBD2 as D (6 bases). V was clipped by 0 bases and J by 12 bases, with 15 bases between them. Germline V gives CDR1 MNHEY, CDR2 SVGEGT. This CDR3 comprises 13 residues. CDR3 sequence (DNA): TGTGCCAGCAGTTACTCGACTTATTGGAGGGGGTACTTC. It specifies CASSYSTYWRGYF.

The V gene is TRBV5-8, the J gene TRBJ1-2; 8 bases are a match to TRBD1. Unmatched junction bases numbered 9, after V lost 6 bases and J lost 5 bases. The length of the CDR3 is 14 residues. Germline V gene data show CDR1 as SGHTS and CDR2 as YDEGEE. CDR3 amino acids: CASNPGQGAYGYTF. The CDR3 DNA reads as TGTGCCAGCAACCCCGGGCAGGGGGCATATGGCTACACCTTC.

This clone has only a few counts. V and J are TRBV12-3 or TRBV12-4 and TRBJ1-2; 9 bases match TRBD1. V lost 10 bases to trimming and J lost 6 bases; unmatched junction nucleotides: 12. The CDR3 loop spans 14 amino acids. This CDR3 reads CANTPGQGRDGYTF. The CDR3 DNA is TGTGCCAACACCCCGGGACAGGGAAGGGATGGCTACACCTTC.

Ten or more counts support this clone. A much larger clone lies a single base off, so this may be a read error. The chain joins TRBV19 to TRBJ1-6; a possible D gene is TRBD1 (5 bases). The CDR3 runs to 14 residues. From germline, CDR1 is LNHDA and CDR2 SQIVND (reference sequence). The DNA for the CDR3 is TGTGCCACCGCCCAAGGGACTTTTAATTCACCCTTCCACTTT. It is translated as CATAQGTFNSPFHF.

The sample holds a few counts of this clone. CDR3 DNA: TGTGCCAGCAGCCGCGCCGACAATGAGCAGTTCTTC. This codes for CASSRADNEQFF. The chain links TRBV12-3 or TRBV12-4 to TRBJ2-1; no firm D call. Trimming took off 6 bases at V and 5 bases at J, with 8 bases between the two ends. The CDR3 is made up of 12 amino acids.

This clone was found many times. The junction and the germline gene differ at one end; a read error may be behind it. The V and J genes are TRBV5-1 and TRBJ2-5; 8 nucleotides match TRBD1. The germline gives CDR1 SGHRS, CDR2 YFSETQ. The CDR3 is 14 residues long. DNA of the CDR3: TGCGCCGGCAGCCCTGGACAGGGTGAGAAGACCCAGTACTTC. Encoded protein: CAGSPGQGEKTQYF.

Sample share makes this clone medium-sized. This chain uses TRBV7-2 with TRBJ2-3, with TRBD2 matching 10 bases. V was clipped by 5 bases and J by 5 bases; unmatched bases: 7. The CDR3 totals 15 residues. Germline V CDR1 and CDR2: SGHTA, FQGNSA. In nucleotides, the CDR3 is TGTGCCAGCAGCGCCCAAGCGGGAGGGATAGATACGCAGTATTTT. This codes for CASSAQAGGIDTQYF.

This clone is judged medium-sized. The chain employs TRBV5-8 and TRBJ2-3; D is unresolved. V lost 0 bases and J 3 bases, leaving 8 bases between the germline ends. This CDR3 is 14 amino acids long. Germline lookup yields CDR1 SGHTS and CDR2 YDEGEE. CDR3 nucleotide sequence: TGTGCCAGCAGCTTGGCCTGGGGAACAGATACGCAGTATTTT. Amino acid sequence: CASSLAWGTDTQYF.

The V call is TRBV5-1, the J call TRBJ1-6, with D possibly TRBD1 on 5 matching bases. The V end was cut by 6 bases, the J end by 8 bases, with 15 bases between. CDR3 size: 14 residues. Germline V gene lookup returns CDR1 SGHRS and CDR2 YFSETQ. CDR3 sequence reads: CASTPAGGYSPLHF. DNA for the CDR3: TGCGCCAGCACCCCTGCCGGGGGGTATTCACCCCTCCACTTT.